Listed below are T cell receptor beta chains from one sample, sequenced in a study of CD8 T cells in ankylosing spondylitis. MiXCR, applied by TCRdb to the 5' RACE reads, yields one record per CDR3 protein. Among some 800,000 distinct CDR3 sequences listed, about 12% were seen once. The sequencing input was blood, either unsorted or a sorted T cell fraction (not recorded which). The receptors were gathered from a male donor with ankylosing spondylitis. Each CDR3 is given with its conserved first and last residue. Each record gives: J gene, V gene, D gene, clone size, CDR3 protein, CDR3 DNA. The D gene is left open where the match is weak. A row's size may be missing; if present it is once, few, many or a size class.

J: TRBJ2-4; V: TRBV20-1; D: .; size: few; CDR3: CSAYSIVGLAKNIQYF; DNA: TGCAGTGCTTATAGTATTGTTGGGTTAGCCAAAAACATTCAGTACTTC
J: TRBJ2-3; V: TRBV21-1; D: .; size: .; CDR3: CASSREAGVPPTDTQYF; DNA: TGTGCCAGCAGCCGGGAAGCGGGAGTGCCCCCCACAGATACGCAGTATTTT
J: TRBJ2-7; V: TRBV6-6; D: .; size: few; CDR3: CASSWTADYEQYF; DNA: TGTGCCAGCAGTTGGACGGCAGATTACGAGCAGTACTTC
J: TRBJ1-5; V: TRBV2; D: .; size: .; CDR3: CASRTAHSNQPQHF; DNA: TGTGCCAGCCGGACAGCCCATAGCAATCAGCCCCAGCATTTT
J: TRBJ2-4; V: TRBV6-6; D: .; size: .; CDR3: CASRYRVKNIQYF; DNA: TGTGCCAGCAGGTACAGGGTCAAAAACATTCAGTACTTC
J: TRBJ2-6; V: TRBV11-1; D: .; size: few; CDR3: CASSLKPGLRSGANVLTF; DNA: TGTGCCAGCAGCTTAAAACCGGGACTCCGCTCTGGGGCCAACGTCCTGACTTTC
J: TRBJ2-4; V: TRBV10-2; D: .; size: few; CDR3: CASRQALAKNIQYF; DNA: TGCGCCAGCCGACAGGCACTAGCCAAAAACATTCAGTACTTC
J: TRBJ2-3; V: TRBV5-1; D: .; size: .; CDR3: CASSLPTGSADTQYF; DNA: TGCGCCAGCAGCTTGCCTACGGGGTCTGCAGATACGCAGTATTTT
J: TRBJ2-1; V: TRBV7-2; D: TRBD2; size: many; CDR3: CASSFSGGTYNEQFF; DNA: TGTGCCAGCAGCTTTAGCGGGGGGACCTACAATGAGCAGTTCTTC
J: TRBJ2-7; V: TRBV7-2; D: TRBD2; size: many; CDR3: CASSWWTSGDYEQYF; DNA: TGTGCCAGCAGCTGGTGGACTAGCGGGGACTACGAGCAGTACTTC
J: TRBJ2-6; V: TRBV5-3; D: .; size: .; CDR3: CASSLVRVSGANVLTF; DNA: TGTGCCAGCAGCTTGGTCCGAGTTTCTGGGGCCAACGTCCTGACTTTC
J: TRBJ2-2; V: TRBV29-1; D: .; size: many; CDR3: CSVEEQGAGELFF; DNA: TGCAGCGTTGAAGAGCAGGGAGCCGGGGAGCTGTTTTTT
J: TRBJ2-3; V: TRBV29-1; D: .; size: many; CDR3: CSPDYSTDTQYF; DNA: TGCAGCCCGGACTACAGCACAGATACGCAGTATTTT
J: TRBJ2-1; V: TRBV5-5; D: .; size: .; CDR3: CASSSTGSSQFF; DNA: TGTGCCAGCAGCTCTACAGGATCATCCCAGTTCTTC
J: TRBJ2-3; V: TRBV11-2; D: TRBD2; size: .; CDR3: CASSLTSGSGYTQYF; DNA: TGTGCCAGCAGCTTAACTAGCGGGAGCGGATATACGCAGTATTTT
J: TRBJ2-7; V: TRBV20-1; D: .; size: few; CDR3: CSARDLLGLTPYEQYF; DNA: TGCAGTGCTAGAGATCTGCTGGGGCTAACCCCCTACGAGCAGTACTTC
J: TRBJ2-2; V: TRBV7-2; D: .; size: .; CDR3: CASSSRLAGELFF; DNA: TGTGCCAGCAGCTCCCGACTAGCCGGGGAGCTGTTTTTT
J: TRBJ1-2; V: TRBV20-1; D: .; size: .; CDR3: CSARQGVNGGYTF; DNA: TGCAGTGCTAGGCAAGGGGTGAATGGCGGCTACACCTTC
J: TRBJ2-5; V: TRBV6-2/TRBV6-3; D: .; size: .; CDR3: CASSDPGRQETQYF; DNA: TGTGCCAGCAGTGACCCAGGGAGGCAAGAGACCCAGTACTTC
J: TRBJ2-5; V: TRBV7-9; D: TRBD1; size: few; CDR3: CASSPGQEYQETQYF; DNA: TGTGCCAGCAGCCCGGGACAGGAGTACCAAGAGACCCAGTACTTC
J: TRBJ1-1; V: TRBV9; D: .; size: .; CDR3: CASSVGGSLGTEAFF; DNA: TGTGCCAGCAGCGTAGGGGGCTCTCTGGGGACTGAAGCTTTCTTT
J: TRBJ2-5; V: TRBV18; D: .; size: .; CDR3: CASSPLGLPETQYF; DNA: TGTGCCAGCTCACCCCTGGGGCTCCCAGAGACCCAGTACTTC
J: TRBJ1-4; V: TRBV12-3/TRBV12-4; D: .; size: few; CDR3: CASSLRLINEKLFF; DNA: TGTGCCAGCAGTTTAAGACTGATTAATGAAAAACTGTTTTTT
J: TRBJ1-4; V: TRBV29-1; D: TRBD1; size: .; CDR3: CSVALGTEYDEKLFF; DNA: TGCAGCGTTGCTTTAGGGACAGAATATGATGAAAAACTGTTTTTT
J: TRBJ2-5; V: TRBV6-1; D: .; size: few; CDR3: CASLKPGEETQYF; DNA: TGTGCCAGCCTAAAGCCGGGGGAAGAGACCCAGTACTTC
J: TRBJ2-1; V: TRBV18; D: TRBD1; size: .; CDR3: CASSPRQQGAGNEQFF; DNA: TGTGCCAGCTCACCACGACAACAGGGGGCAGGTAATGAGCAGTTCTTC
J: TRBJ1-2; V: TRBV6-1; D: .; size: many; CDR3: CASSTGEARGYTF; DNA: TGTGCCAGCAGTACCGGAGAGGCGAGGGGCTACACCTTC
J: TRBJ2-1; V: TRBV5-6; D: TRBD2; size: .; CDR3: CASGTSGRLEQFF; DNA: TGTGCCAGCGGGACTAGCGGGAGGCTTGAGCAGTTCTTC
J: TRBJ2-7; V: TRBV3-1; D: TRBD1; size: .; CDR3: CASSQVSGRDSEQYF; DNA: TGTGCCAGCAGCCAAGTTTCGGGCCGGGACAGCGAGCAGTACTTC
J: TRBJ2-1; V: TRBV20-1; D: TRBD2; size: few; CDR3: CSGMGGVKYNEQFF; DNA: TGCAGTGGAATGGGGGGGGTTAAATACAATGAGCAGTTCTTC
J: TRBJ1-1; V: TRBV29-1; D: .; size: many; CDR3: CSVVKALTEAFF; DNA: TGCAGCGTTGTCAAGGCACTCACTGAAGCTTTCTTT
J: TRBJ2-3; V: TRBV20-1; D: TRBD2; size: once; CDR3: CCDRRTSGGASTDTQYF; DNA: TGCTGCGACCGAAGGACTAGCGGGGGTGCTAGCACAGATACGCAGTATTTT
J: TRBJ2-7; V: TRBV7-2; D: TRBD1; size: few; CDR3: CASSLGTGTPREQYF; DNA: TGTGCCAGCAGCTTGGGGACAGGGACCCCTCGGGAGCAGTACTTC
J: TRBJ1-1; V: TRBV6-2/TRBV6-3; D: .; size: few; CDR3: CASSYSGVGTEAFF; DNA: TGTGCCAGCAGTTACTCAGGGGTCGGGACTGAAGCTTTCTTT
J: TRBJ2-7; V: TRBV27; D: TRBD1; size: few; CDR3: CASSSPGQGINEQYF; DNA: TGTGCCAGCAGTTCTCCGGGACAGGGCATCAACGAGCAGTACTTC
J: TRBJ2-2; V: TRBV4-2; D: .; size: many; CDR3: CASSQGSFSGELFF; DNA: TGTGCCAGCAGCCAAGGATCCTTCTCCGGGGAGCTGTTTTTT
J: TRBJ2-2; V: TRBV5-1; D: .; size: .; CDR3: CASLGQANTGELFF; DNA: TGCGCCAGCTTAGGGCAGGCGAACACCGGGGAGCTGTTTTTT
J: TRBJ2-3; V: TRBV4-2; D: TRBD2; size: .; CDR3: CASSHSGGGDTQYF; DNA: TGTGCCAGCAGCCATAGCGGGGGCGGGGATACGCAGTATTTT
J: TRBJ2-7; V: TRBV29-1; D: .; size: .; CDR3: CSVARVAAYEQYF; DNA: TGCAGCGTTGCTAGGGTAGCCGCCTACGAGCAGTACTTC
J: TRBJ2-5; V: TRBV12-3/TRBV12-4; D: .; size: .; CDR3: CASRLLGETQYF; DNA: TGTGCCAGCAGACTCCTAGGGGAGACCCAGTACTTC
J: TRBJ1-5; V: TRBV20-1; D: .; size: .; CDR3: CSARDPPREPQHF; DNA: TGCAGTGCTAGAGACCCCCCGAGAGAGCCCCAGCATTTT
J: TRBJ1-1; V: TRBV10-1; D: .; size: .; CDR3: CASSVSGINTEAFF; DNA: TGCGCCAGCAGTGTTTCAGGGATCAACACTGAAGCTTTCTTT
J: TRBJ2-2; V: TRBV2; D: .; size: few; CDR3: CASKSSANTGELFF; DNA: TGTGCCAGCAAAAGCAGCGCGAACACCGGGGAGCTGTTTTTT
J: TRBJ2-1; V: TRBV5-1; D: TRBD1; size: .; CDR3: CASSLPGQGWSEQFF; DNA: TGCGCCAGCAGCTTACCGGGACAGGGTTGGAGTGAGCAGTTCTTC
J: TRBJ2-5; V: TRBV20-1; D: .; size: many; CDR3: CSARDTLTQYF; DNA: TGCAGTGCTAGGGATACGCTGACCCAGTACTTC
J: TRBJ1-1; V: TRBV7-9; D: .; size: few; CDR3: CASSPKTNTEAFF; DNA: TGTGCCAGCAGCCCAAAGACGAACACTGAAGCTTTCTTT
J: TRBJ2-5; V: TRBV20-1; D: TRBD2; size: many; CDR3: CSAIIGGGEEETQYF; DNA: TGCAGTGCTATAATAGGCGGGGGGGAAGAAGAGACCCAGTACTTC
J: TRBJ1-2; V: TRBV10-1; D: .; size: once; CDR3: CASSESGGSGYTF; DNA: TGCGCCAGCAGTGAGTCCGGGGGCTCTGGCTACACCTTC
J: TRBJ1-6; V: TRBV3-1; D: .; size: few; CDR3: CASSWGQGSLNSPLHF; DNA: TGTGCCAGCAGCTGGGGGCAGGGCTCTTTGAATTCACCCCTCCACTTT
J: TRBJ1-1; V: TRBV7-6; D: TRBD1; size: .; CDR3: CASSLAYRGYTEAFF; DNA: TGTGCCAGCAGCTTAGCGTACAGGGGTTACACTGAAGCTTTCTTT
J: TRBJ1-2; V: TRBV4-3; D: TRBD1; size: many; CDR3: CASSQEHRGYGYTF; DNA: TGCGCCAGCAGCCAGGAACACAGGGGGTATGGCTACACCTTC
J: TRBJ1-5; V: TRBV29-1; D: .; size: .; CDR3: CSVTTWSGDGQPQHF; DNA: TGCAGCGTTACTACTTGGTCCGGGGATGGACAGCCCCAGCATTTT
J: TRBJ2-5; V: TRBV20-1; D: TRBD2; size: few; CDR3: CSEVQRGRQETQYF; DNA: TGCAGTGAGGTTCAGCGGGGGAGACAAGAGACCCAGTACTTC
J: TRBJ1-2; V: TRBV5-4; D: TRBD1; size: .; CDR3: CASSLGQGEGGYTF; DNA: TGTGCCAGCAGCTTGGGACAGGGAGAGGGTGGCTACACCTTC
J: TRBJ1-6; V: TRBV7-2; D: TRBD1; size: few; CDR3: CASNLGGQGGSPLHF; DNA: TGTGCCAGCAATTTAGGGGGACAGGGAGGGTCACCCCTCCACTTT
J: TRBJ1-2; V: TRBV6-5; D: .; size: .; CDR3: CASSLLGGRRTF; DNA: TGTGCCAGCAGTCTCCTGGGAGGGCGGAGGACCTTC
J: TRBJ1-1; V: TRBV20-1; D: .; size: few; CDR3: CSAPRGGNTEAFF; DNA: TGCAGTGCGCCGAGGGGCGGGAACACTGAAGCTTTCTTT